This T cell receptor (beta chain) appears in the sequencing data of a study of PD-1 blockade in mismatch repair-deficient tumors. This CDR3 spans 14 amino acids. Germline V gene sequence: CDR1 SGHAT, CDR2 FQNNGV. The V end lost 2 bases, the J end lost 8 bases, and 13 bases lay between the germline ends. TCRdb keeps only in-frame clones here, not all; method: immunoSEQ multiplex PCR. This table holds under 150,000 clones, almost 90% found once. This sequence was found in an adult with mismatch repair-deficient cancer. The V call is TRBV11-2, the J call TRBJ2-1; no reliable D call. This material consisted of peripheral blood, taken about 17 months after starting pembrolizumab. This CDR3 is CASSLSVGSYEQFF. The CDR3, as DNA: TGTGCCAGCAGCTTAAGTGTAGGATCGTATGAGCAGTTCTTC.